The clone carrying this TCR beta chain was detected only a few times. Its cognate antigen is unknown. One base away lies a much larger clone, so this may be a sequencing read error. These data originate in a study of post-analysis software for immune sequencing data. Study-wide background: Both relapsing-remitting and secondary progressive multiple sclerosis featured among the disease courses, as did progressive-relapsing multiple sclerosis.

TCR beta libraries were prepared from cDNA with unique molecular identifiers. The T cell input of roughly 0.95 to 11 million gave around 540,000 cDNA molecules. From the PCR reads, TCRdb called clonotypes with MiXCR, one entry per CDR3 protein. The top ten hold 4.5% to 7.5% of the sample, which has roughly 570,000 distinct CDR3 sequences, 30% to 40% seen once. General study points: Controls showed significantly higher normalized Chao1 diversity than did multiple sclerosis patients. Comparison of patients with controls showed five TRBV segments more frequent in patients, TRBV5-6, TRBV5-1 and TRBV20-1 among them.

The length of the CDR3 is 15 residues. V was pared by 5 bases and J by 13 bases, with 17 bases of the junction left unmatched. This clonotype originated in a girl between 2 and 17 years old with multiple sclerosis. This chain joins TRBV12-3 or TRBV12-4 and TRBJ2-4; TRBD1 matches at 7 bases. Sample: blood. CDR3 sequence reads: CASSGRWQGVVEQYF. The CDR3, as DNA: TGTGCCAGCAGTGGCCGGTGGCAGGGGGTTGTGGAGCAGTACTTC.